What follows are 10 T cell receptor beta chains derived from one specimen sequenced in a study of CD8 T cells in ankylosing spondylitis. TCRdb itself ran the 5' RACE reads through MiXCR, one entry per CDR3 protein. The table has 90,000 to 120,000 distinct CDR3 sequences, approximately 25% seen once. Sequencing used synovial fluid, either unsorted or a sorted T cell fraction (not recorded which). Source of these receptors: a male donor with ankylosing spondylitis.

The CDR3 nucleotides are TGTGCCATCGGGACTAGCGGGAGGCCCCTGGGCACCGGGGAGCTGTTTTTT. As protein: CAIGTSGRPLGTGELFF. J is TRBJ2-2 and V is TRBV10-3; TRBD2 aligns across 15 bases. The CDR3 totals 17 residues. V lost 8 bases, J lost 4 bases, and 8 bases stayed unmatched. Germline CDR1 reads ENHRY; CDR2 reads SYGVKD.

The rearrangement joins TRBV27 to TRBJ2-1, with D perhaps matching TRBD2 (6 bases). Per the germline V gene, CDR1 is MNHEY and CDR2 is SMNVEV (reference sequence). The CDR3 contains 16 residues. V was clipped by 6 bases and J by 6 bases, with 21 bases between them. The CDR3 reads CASRSPGGDKSNEQFF. The DNA for the CDR3 is TGTGCCAGCAGATCCCCGGGCGGGGATAAGAGCAATGAGCAGTTCTTC.

This clonotype was observed a handful of times. The chain couples TRBV12-3 or TRBV12-4 to TRBJ1-6; D remains unclear. Trimming pared 4 bases from V and 6 bases from J, leaving 10 bases between. The CDR3 sequence is 14 residues long. CDR3: CASSYNSLNSPLHF. CDR3 in DNA: TGTGCCAGCAGTTATAATTCTCTTAATTCACCCCTCCACTTT.

The CDR3 sequence: CATRAGTSHTGELFF. The CDR3 bases are TGTGCCACCAGGGCCGGGACTAGTCACACCGGGGAGCTGTTTTTT. The rearrangement uses TRBV24-1 and TRBJ2-2; TRBD2 matches 8 bases. CDR1 is KGHDR and CDR2 is SFDVKD in the germline V gene. V lost 7 bases to trimming and J lost 3 bases; unmatched junction nucleotides: 6. The length of the CDR3 is 15 residues.

The genes are TRBV29-1 and TRBJ2-1; 9 positions agree with TRBD2. V was pared by 5 bases and J by 1 base, with 3 bases of the junction left unmatched. The germline CDR1 and CDR2 sequences are SQVTM and ANQGSEA. The CDR3 runs 14 residues. This CDR3 reads CSVISGSSYNEQFF. CDR3 coding DNA: TGCAGCGTTATTAGCGGGAGTTCCTACAATGAGCAGTTCTTC.

This clonotype was found a few times. The rearrangement joins TRBV2 to TRBJ2-7; D is possibly TRBD1 or TRBD2 (6 bases each). The V gene lost 8 bases and the J gene lost 0 bases, with 17 bases spanning the gap. CDR3 length: 15 residues. Germline V gene lookup returns CDR1 SNHLY and CDR2 FYNNEI. In DNA, the CDR3 is TGTGCCAGCGCAATGGAGGGGGGCAACTCCTACGAGCAGTACTTC. This sequence encodes CASAMEGGNSYEQYF. The variable domain in full, completed from reference TRBV2 and TRBJ2-7, reads EPEVTQTPSHQVTQMGQEVILRCVPISNHLYFYWYRQILGQKVEFLVSFYNNEISEKSEIFDDQFSVERPDGSNFTLKIRSTKLEDSAMYFCASAMEGGNSYEQYFGPGTRLTVT.

At least ten counts were recorded for this clonotype. V is TRBV10-3 and J is TRBJ2-3, with D possibly TRBD2 on 5 matching bases. Germline V lookup: CDR1 ENHRY, CDR2 SYGVKD. Deletions cut 3 bases from V and 6 bases from J, with 16 bases between. The CDR3 sequence is 15 residues long. The CDR3 nucleotides are TGTGCCATCAGTGAATGGACTCGCGAACCGGATACGCAGTATTTT. It is translated as CAISEWTREPDTQYF.

The CDR3 protein is CASSLNFGGEQYV. CDR3 in DNA: TGTGCCAGCAGCTTGAATTTTGGGGGGGAGCAGTACGTC. This rearrangement joins TRBV5-5 to TRBJ2-7; TRBD2 might be the D (6 bases). The germline V gene encodes CDR1 SGHKS and CDR2 YYEKEE (reference sequence). The CDR3 sequence is 13 residues long. Trimming took 1 base from V and 7 from J, leaving 12 bases between them.

CDR3 in amino acids: CAWSGTGENIQYF. Here the CDR3 DNA reads TGTGCCTGGAGTGGGACAGGAGAAAACATTCAGTACTTC. The chain joins TRBV30 to TRBJ2-4; TRBD1 aligns across 7 bases. Trimming cost V 1 base and J 5 bases; bases outside gene matches: 2. Germline loops: CDR1 GTSNPN, CDR2 SVGIG (reference sequence). The CDR3 covers 13 residues.

This clonotype was observed a handful of times. The J gene is TRBJ1-5, the V gene TRBV12-3 or TRBV12-4; tentative D call: TRBD1 (5 bases). V was clipped by 6 bases and J by 6 bases, with 18 bases between them. The CDR3 consists of 15 residues. In DNA form, the CDR3 reads TGTGCCAGCAGCGCGTTGGGGGGAGGGAGTCAGCCCCAGCATTTT. Translation: CASSALGGGSQPQHF.